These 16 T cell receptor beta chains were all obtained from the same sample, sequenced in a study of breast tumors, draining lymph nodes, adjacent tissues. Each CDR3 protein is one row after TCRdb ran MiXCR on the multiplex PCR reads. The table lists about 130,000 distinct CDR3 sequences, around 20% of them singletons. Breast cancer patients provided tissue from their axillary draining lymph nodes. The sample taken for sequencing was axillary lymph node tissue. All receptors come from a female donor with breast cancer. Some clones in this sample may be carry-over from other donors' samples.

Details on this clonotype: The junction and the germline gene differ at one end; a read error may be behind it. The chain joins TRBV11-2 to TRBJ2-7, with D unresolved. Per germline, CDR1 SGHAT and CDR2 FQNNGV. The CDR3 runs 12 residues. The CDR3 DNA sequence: TGTGACAGCAGCTTAGATGGTTACGAGCAGTACTTC. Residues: CDSSLDGYEQYF. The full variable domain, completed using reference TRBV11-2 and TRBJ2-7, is EAGVAQSPRYKIIEKRQSVAFWCNPISGHATLYWYQQILGQGPKLLIQFQNNGVVDDSQLPKDRFSAERLKGVDSTLKIQPAKLEDSAVYLCDSSLDGYEQYFGPGTRLTVT.

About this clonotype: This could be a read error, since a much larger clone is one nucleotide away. The CDR3 nucleotides read TGTGCCAACAGTTACTCGGGGACCAACTCCTACGAGCAGTACTTC. Amino acids: CANSYSGTNSYEQYF. J is TRBJ2-7 and V is TRBV6-5; D could derive from TRBD1 or TRBD2 (5 bases each). CDR1 and CDR2 (germline): MNHEY, SVGAGI. The CDR3 sequence is 15 residues long.

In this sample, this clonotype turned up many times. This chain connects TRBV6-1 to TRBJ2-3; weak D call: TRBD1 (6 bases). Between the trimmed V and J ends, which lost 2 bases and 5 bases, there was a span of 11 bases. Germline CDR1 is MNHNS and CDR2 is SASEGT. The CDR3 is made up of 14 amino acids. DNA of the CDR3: TGTGCCAGCAGTGAAACCAGGGGAAGAGATACGCAGTATTTT. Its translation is CASSETRGRDTQYF.

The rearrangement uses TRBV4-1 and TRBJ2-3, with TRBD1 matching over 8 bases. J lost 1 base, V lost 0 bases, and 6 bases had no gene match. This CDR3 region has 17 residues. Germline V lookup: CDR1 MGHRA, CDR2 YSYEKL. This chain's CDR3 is CASSQDRTGPGTDTQYF. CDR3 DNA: TGCGCCAGCAGCCAAGATAGGACAGGGCCTGGCACAGATACGCAGTATTTT.

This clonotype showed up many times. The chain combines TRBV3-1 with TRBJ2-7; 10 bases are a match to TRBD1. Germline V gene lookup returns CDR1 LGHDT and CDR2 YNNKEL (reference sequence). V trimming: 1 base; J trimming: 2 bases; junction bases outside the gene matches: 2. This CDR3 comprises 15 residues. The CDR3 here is CASSQVGQGAYEQYF. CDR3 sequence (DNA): TGTGCCAGCAGCCAAGTAGGACAGGGGGCCTACGAGCAGTACTTC.

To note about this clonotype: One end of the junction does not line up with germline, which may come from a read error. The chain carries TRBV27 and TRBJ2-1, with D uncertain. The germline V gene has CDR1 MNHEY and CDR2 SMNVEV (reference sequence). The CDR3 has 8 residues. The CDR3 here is CASSEEFF. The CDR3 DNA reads TGTGCCAGCAGTGAGGAGTTCTTC.

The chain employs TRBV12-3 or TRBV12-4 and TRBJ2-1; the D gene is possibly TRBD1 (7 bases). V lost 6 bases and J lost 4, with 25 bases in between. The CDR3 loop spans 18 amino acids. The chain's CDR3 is CASSPSEVGAGGYNEQFF. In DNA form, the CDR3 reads TGTGCCAGCAGCCCGAGCGAGGTAGGGGCAGGGGGGTACAATGAGCAGTTCTTC.

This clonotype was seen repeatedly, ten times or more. The CDR3 protein is CSARPRELNIPYEQYF. Here the CDR3 DNA reads TGCAGTGCACGCCCCAGGGAGCTTAACATACCCTACGAGCAGTACTTC. This rearrangement joins TRBV20-1 to TRBJ2-7; possibly TRBD1 or TRBD2 for D (5 bases each). This CDR3 region has 16 residues. Germline-derived CDR1 and CDR2 are DFQATT and SNEGSKA (reference sequence). The V end was cut by 6 bases, the J end by 2 bases, with 23 bases between.

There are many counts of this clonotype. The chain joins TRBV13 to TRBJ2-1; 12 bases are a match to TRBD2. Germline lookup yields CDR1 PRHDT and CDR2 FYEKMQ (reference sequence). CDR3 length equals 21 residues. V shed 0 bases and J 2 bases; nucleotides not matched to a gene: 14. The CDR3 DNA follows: TGTGCCAGCAGCTTAGGGTGGACTAGCGGGGAGTTGGGGACCCCCTACAATGAGCAGTTCTTC. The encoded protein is CASSLGWTSGELGTPYNEQFF.

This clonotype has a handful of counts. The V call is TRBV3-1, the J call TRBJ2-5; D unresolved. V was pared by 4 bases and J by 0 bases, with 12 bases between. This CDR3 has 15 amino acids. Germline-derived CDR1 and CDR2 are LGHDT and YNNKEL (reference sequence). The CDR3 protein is CASSPWTSNQETQYF. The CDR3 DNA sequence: TGTGCCAGCAGCCCCTGGACCTCTAACCAAGAGACCCAGTACTTC.

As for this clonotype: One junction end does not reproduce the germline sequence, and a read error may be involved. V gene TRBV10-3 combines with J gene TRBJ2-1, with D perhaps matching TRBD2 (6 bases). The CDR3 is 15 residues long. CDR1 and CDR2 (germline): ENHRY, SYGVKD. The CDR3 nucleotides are TGTGCCATCAGTGAGCGGGGGAGCTCCTACAATGAGCGGTTCTTC. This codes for CAISERGSSYNERFF.

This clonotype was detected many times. The DNA of the CDR3 is TGCGCCAGCAGCCCCCTAGGGTGGAGTAACACCGGGGAGCTGTTTTTT. This translates into CASSPLGWSNTGELFF. The chain employs TRBV5-1 and TRBJ2-2; D not resolved. Trimming cost V 4 bases and J 2 bases, with 15 bases left between them. The CDR3 has 16 residues. The germline gives CDR1 SGHRS, CDR2 YFSETQ.

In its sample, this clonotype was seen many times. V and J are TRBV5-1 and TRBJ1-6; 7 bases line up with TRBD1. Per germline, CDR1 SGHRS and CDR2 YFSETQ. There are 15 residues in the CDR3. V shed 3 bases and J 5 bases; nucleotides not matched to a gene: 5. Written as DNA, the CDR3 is TGCGCCAGCAGCTCAGGGGGAATCAATAATTCACCCCTCCACTTT. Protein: CASSSGGINNSPLHF.

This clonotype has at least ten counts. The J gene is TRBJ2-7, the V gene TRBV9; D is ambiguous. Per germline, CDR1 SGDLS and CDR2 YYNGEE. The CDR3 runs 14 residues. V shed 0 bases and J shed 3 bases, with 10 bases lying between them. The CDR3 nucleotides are TGTGCCAGCAGCGTAGCCAGCCTGGACTACGAGCAGTACTTC. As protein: CASSVASLDYEQYF.

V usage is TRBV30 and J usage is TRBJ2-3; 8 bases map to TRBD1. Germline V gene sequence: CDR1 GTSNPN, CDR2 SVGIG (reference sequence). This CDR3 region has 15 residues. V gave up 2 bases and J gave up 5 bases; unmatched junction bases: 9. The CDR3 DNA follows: TGTGCCTGGAGTCCCCGGAGACAGGGGTTAGATACGCAGTATTTT. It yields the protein CAWSPRRQGLDTQYF.

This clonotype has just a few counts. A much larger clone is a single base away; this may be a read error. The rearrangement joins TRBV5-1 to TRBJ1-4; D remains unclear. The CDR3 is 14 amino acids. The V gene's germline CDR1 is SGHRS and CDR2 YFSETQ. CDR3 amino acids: CASSLGTANEKLSF. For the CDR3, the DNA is TGCGCCAGCAGCTTGGGCACCGCGAATGAAAAACTGTCTTTT.